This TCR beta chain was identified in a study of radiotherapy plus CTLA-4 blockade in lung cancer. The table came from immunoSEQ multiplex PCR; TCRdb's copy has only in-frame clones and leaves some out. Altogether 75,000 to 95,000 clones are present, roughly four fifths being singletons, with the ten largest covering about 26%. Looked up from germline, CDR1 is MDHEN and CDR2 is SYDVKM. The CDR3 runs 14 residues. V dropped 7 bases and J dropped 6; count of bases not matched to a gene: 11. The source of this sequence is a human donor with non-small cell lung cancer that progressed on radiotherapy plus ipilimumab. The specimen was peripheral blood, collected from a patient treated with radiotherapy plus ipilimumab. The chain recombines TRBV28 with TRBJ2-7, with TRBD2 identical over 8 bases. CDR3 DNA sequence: TGTGCCAGCACTCCGGGGGGGGGCGCGGTCGAGCAGTACTTC. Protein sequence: CASTPGGGAVEQYF. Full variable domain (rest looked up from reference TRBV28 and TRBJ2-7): DVKVTQSSRYLVKRTGEKVFLECVQDMDHENMFWYRQDPGLGLRLIYFSYDVKMKEKGDIPEGYSVSREKKERFSLILESASTNQTSMYLCASTPGGGAVEQYFGPGTRLTVT.